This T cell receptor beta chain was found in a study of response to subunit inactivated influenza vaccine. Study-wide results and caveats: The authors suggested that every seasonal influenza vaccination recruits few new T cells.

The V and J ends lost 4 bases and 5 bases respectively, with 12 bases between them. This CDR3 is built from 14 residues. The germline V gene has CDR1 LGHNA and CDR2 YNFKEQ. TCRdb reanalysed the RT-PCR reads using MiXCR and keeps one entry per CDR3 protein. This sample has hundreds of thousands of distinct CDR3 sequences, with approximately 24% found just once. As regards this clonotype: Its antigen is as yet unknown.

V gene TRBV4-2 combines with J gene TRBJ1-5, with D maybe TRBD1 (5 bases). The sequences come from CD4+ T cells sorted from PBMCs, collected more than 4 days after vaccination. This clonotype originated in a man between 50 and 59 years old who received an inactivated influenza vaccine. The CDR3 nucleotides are TGTGCCAGCAGCCCCGGGACGGGATATCAGCCCCAGCATTTT. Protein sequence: CASSPGTGYQPQHF.